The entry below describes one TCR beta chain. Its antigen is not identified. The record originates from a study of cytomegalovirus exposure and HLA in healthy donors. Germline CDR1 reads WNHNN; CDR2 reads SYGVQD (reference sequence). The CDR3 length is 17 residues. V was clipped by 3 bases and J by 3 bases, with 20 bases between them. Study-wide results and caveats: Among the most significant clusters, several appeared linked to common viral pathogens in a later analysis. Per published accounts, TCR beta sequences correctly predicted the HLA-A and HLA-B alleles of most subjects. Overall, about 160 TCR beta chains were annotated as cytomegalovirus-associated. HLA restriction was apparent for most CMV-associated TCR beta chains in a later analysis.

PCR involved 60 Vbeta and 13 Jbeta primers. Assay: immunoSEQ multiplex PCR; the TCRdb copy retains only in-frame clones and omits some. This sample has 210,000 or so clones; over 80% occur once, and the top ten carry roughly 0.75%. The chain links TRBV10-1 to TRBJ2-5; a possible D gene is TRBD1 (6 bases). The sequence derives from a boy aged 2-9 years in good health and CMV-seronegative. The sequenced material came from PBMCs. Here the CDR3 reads CASSDDPPGAFEETQYF. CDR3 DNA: TGCGCCAGCAGTGACGACCCGCCAGGGGCGTTTGAAGAGACCCAGTACTTC.